The 4 T cell receptor beta chains reported below all come from one sample, sequenced in a study of T cells in Graves' hyperthyroidism and ophthalmopathy. Amplified TCR beta CDR3 regions came from RNA transcripts. Carried out on the TCR CDR3, a first-round RT-PCR used the HTBI primer set. TCRdb re-called the multiplex PCR reads through MiXCR, storing one row per CDR3 protein. The sample consists of 250,000 to 300,000 distinct CDR3 sequences, 13% to 15% of them appearing once. Sample: blood. These receptors all come from a woman between 45 and 65 years old with Graves' hyperthyroidism that later progressed to Graves' ophthalmopathy.

The gene calls are TRBV24-1 and TRBJ1-4; D ambiguous. This CDR3 is built from 12 residues. The germline V and J ends were trimmed by 6 bases and 4 bases, with 5 bases remaining between them. CDR1 and CDR2 from the germline V gene are KGHDR and SFDVKD. The CDR3 loop is CATSPGNEKLFF. The CDR3 DNA sequence: TGTGCCACCAGTCCCGGTAATGAAAAACTGTTTTTT.

The V gene is TRBV5-4, the J gene TRBJ2-7, with D maybe TRBD2 (5 bases). The CDR3 totals 14 residues. V lost 0 bases to trimming and J lost 2 bases, with 9 bases between them. The germline V gene encodes CDR1 SGHNT and CDR2 YYREEE (reference sequence). The CDR3 bases are TGTGCCAGCAGCTTGGCCGGAGGAACCTACGAGCAGTACTTC. Amino acids: CASSLAGGTYEQYF.

This rearrangement joins TRBV9 to TRBJ2-7; D remains unclear. Germline V gene lookup returns CDR1 SGDLS and CDR2 YYNGEE. Trimming took 3 bases from V and 2 from J, leaving 15 bases between them. The CDR3 consists of 15 residues. The CDR3 region has the DNA TGTGCCAGCAGCGCCCGACCAGGTGAGGCCTACGAGCAGTACTTC. Translated: CASSARPGEAYEQYF.

There are many counts of this clonotype. The chain recombines TRBV5-1 with TRBJ2-1, with TRBD1 matching 10 bases. Germline CDR1 and CDR2: SGHRS and YFSETQ. CDR3 length equals 15 residues. Trimming cost V 3 bases and J 4 bases; bases outside gene matches: 4. CDR3 loop: CASSSSGQGYNEQFF. The DNA of the CDR3 is TGCGCCAGCAGCTCCTCGGGACAGGGGTACAATGAGCAGTTCTTC. The full variable domain, rest sourced from reference TRBV5-1 and TRBJ2-1, is KAGVTQTPRYLIKTRGQQVTLSCSPISGHRSVSWYQQTPGQGLQFLFEYFSETQRNKGNFPGRFSGRQFSNSRSEMNVSTLELGDSALYLCASSSSGQGYNEQFFGPGTRLTVL.